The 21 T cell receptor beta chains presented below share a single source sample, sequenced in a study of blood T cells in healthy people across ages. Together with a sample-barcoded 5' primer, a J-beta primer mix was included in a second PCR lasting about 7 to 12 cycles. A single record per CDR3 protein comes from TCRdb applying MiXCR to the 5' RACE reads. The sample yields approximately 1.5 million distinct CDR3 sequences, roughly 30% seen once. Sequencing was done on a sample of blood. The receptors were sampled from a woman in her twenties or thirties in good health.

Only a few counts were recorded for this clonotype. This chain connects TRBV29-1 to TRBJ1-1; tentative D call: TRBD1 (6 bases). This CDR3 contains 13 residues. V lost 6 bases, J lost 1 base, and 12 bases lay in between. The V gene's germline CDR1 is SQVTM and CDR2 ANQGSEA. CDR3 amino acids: CSVSRGANTEAFF. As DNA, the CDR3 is TGCAGCGTCTCAAGGGGGGCGAACACTGAAGCTTTCTTT.

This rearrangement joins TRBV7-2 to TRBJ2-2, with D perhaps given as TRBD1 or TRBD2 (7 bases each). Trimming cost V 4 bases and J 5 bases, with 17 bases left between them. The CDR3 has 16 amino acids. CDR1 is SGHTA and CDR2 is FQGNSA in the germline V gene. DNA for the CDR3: TGTGCCAGCAGCTACGGGGGGACAGCGGGGACCGGGGAGCTGTTTTTT. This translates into CASSYGGTAGTGELFF.

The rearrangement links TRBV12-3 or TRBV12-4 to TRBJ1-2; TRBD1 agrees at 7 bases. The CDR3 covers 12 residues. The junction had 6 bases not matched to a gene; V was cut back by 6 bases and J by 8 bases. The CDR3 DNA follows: TGTGCCAGCAGAACGGGACAGAACGGCTACACCTTC. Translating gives CASRTGQNGYTF.

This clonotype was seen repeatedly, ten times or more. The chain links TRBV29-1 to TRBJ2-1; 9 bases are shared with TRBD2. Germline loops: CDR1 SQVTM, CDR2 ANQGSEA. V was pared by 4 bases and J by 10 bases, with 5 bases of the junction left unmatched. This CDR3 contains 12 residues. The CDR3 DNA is TGCAGCGTTGCCAGCGGGGGGTTGGAGCAGTTCTTC. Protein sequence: CSVASGGLEQFF.

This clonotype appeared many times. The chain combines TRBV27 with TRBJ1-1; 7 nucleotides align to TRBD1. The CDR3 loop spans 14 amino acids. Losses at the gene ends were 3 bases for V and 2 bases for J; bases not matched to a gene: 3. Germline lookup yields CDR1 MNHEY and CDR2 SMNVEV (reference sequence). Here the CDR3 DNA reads TGTGCCAGCAGTTTCGGGACAGCTAACACTGAAGCTTTCTTT. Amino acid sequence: CASSFGTANTEAFF.

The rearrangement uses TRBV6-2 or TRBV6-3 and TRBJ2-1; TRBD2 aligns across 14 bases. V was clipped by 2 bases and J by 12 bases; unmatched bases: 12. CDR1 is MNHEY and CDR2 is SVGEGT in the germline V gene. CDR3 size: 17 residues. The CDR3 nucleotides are TGTGCCAGCAGTTACCCCGAGACTAGCGGGAGGGCCTTGGGGCAGTTCTTC. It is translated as CASSYPETSGRALGQFF.

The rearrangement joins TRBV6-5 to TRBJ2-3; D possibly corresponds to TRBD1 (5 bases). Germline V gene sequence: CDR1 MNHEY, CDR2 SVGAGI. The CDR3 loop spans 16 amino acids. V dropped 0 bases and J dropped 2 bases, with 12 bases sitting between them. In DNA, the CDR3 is TGTGCCAGCAGTTACTCGAGCAGGGATTACACAGATACGCAGTATTTT. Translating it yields CASSYSSRDYTDTQYF.

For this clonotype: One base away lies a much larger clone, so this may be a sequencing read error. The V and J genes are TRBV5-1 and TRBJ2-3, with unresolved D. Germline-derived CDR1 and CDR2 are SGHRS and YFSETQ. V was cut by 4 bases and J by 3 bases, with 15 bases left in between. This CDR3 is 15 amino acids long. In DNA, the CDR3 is TGCGCCAGCAGCCCCAGGTGGCAATCTACAGATACGCAGTATTTT. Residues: CASSPRWQSTDTQYF.

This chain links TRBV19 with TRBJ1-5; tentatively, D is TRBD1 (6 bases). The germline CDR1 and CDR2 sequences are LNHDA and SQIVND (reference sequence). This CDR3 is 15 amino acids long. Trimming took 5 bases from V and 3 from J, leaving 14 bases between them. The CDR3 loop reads CASSSGHLTNQPQHF. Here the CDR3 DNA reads TGTGCCAGTAGTTCGGGACATCTTACCAATCAGCCCCAGCATTTT.

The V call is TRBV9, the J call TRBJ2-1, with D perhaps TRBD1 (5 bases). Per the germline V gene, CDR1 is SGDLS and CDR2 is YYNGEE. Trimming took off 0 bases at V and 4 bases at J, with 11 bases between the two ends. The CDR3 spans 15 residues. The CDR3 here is CASSVGRTSYNEQFF. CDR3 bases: TGTGCCAGCAGCGTAGGCAGGACATCTTACAATGAGCAGTTCTTC.

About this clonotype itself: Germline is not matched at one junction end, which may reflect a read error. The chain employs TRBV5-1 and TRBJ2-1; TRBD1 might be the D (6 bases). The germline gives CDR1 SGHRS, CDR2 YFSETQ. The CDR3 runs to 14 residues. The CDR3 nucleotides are TGCGCCAACAGCCCTGGACAGATTTACAATGAGCAGTTCTTC. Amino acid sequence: CANSPGQIYNEQFF.

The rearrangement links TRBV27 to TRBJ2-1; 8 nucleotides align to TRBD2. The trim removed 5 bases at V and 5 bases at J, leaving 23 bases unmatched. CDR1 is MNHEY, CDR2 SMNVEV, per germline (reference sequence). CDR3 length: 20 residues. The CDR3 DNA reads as TGTGCCAGCAGTCCCTTTGAGCAGGTGCGGGGGGTCCACCTTAACAATGAGCAGTTCTTC. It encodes CASSPFEQVRGVHLNNEQFF.

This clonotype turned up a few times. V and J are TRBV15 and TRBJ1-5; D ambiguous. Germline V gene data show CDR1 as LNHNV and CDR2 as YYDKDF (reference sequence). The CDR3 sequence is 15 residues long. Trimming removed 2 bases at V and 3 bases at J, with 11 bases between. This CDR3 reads CATSRPDKINQPQHF. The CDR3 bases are TGTGCCACCAGCAGACCAGACAAGATCAATCAGCCCCAGCATTTT.

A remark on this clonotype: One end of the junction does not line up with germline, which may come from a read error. The CDR3 sequence: CTSSLLGTGTYEQYF. DNA for the CDR3: TGTACCAGCAGTTTATTAGGGACAGGGACCTACGAGCAGTACTTC. The rearrangement uses TRBV27 and TRBJ2-7, with 9 bases lining up with TRBD1. The germline V gene has CDR1 MNHEY and CDR2 SMNVEV (reference sequence). This CDR3 contains 15 residues.

The CDR3 loop is CASSFAGSNQPQHF. In DNA, the CDR3 is TGTGCCAGCAGTTTTGCGGGGAGCAATCAGCCCCAGCATTTT. V and J are TRBV27 and TRBJ1-5; D not certain. V was shortened by 3 bases and J by 1 base, with 7 bases between the two germline ends. Per the germline V gene, CDR1 is MNHEY and CDR2 is SMNVEV (reference sequence). The CDR3 is made up of 14 amino acids.

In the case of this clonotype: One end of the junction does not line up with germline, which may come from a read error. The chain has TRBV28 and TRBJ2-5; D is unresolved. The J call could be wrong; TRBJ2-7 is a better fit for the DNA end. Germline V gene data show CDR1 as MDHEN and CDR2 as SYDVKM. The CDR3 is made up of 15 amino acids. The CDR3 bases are TGTGCCGGCAGTTTATTTGGGCTCCGGTGGTACGAGCAGTACTTC. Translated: CAGSLFGLRWYEQYF.

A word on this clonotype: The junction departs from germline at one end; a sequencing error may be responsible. The CDR3 region is CTSSFTGAGEKLFF. In nucleotides, the CDR3 is TGTACCAGCAGTTTTACAGGGGCGGGGGAAAAACTGTTTTTT. V usage is TRBV12-3 or TRBV12-4 and J usage is TRBJ1-4, with 7 positions matching TRBD1. CDR3 length: 14 amino acids.

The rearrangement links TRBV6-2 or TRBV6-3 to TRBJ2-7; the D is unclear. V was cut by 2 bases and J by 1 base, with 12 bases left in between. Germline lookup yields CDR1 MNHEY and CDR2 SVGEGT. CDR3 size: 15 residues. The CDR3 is CASSYGQYGSYEQYF. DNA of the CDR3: TGTGCCAGCAGTTACGGGCAGTACGGGTCCTACGAGCAGTACTTC.

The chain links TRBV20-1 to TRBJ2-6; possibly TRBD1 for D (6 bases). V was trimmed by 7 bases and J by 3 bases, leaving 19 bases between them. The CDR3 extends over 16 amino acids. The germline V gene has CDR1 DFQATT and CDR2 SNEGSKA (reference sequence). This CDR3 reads CSVGRGFLSGANVLTF. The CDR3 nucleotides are TGCAGTGTAGGCAGGGGCTTTTTAAGTGGGGCCAACGTCCTGACTTTC.

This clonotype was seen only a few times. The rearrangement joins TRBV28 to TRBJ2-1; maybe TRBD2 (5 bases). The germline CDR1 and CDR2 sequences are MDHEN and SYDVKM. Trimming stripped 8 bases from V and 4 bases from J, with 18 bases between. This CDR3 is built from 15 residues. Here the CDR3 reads CASGQIRSGYNEQFF. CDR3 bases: TGTGCCAGCGGTCAAATCCGGAGCGGTTACAATGAGCAGTTCTTC.

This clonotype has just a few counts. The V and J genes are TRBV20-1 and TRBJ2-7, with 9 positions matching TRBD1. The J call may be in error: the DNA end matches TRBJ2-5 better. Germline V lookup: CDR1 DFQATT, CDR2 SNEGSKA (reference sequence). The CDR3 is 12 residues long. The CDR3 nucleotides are TGCATGGGACAGGGTATAGGGGAGACCCAGTACTTC. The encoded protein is CMGQGIGETQYF.